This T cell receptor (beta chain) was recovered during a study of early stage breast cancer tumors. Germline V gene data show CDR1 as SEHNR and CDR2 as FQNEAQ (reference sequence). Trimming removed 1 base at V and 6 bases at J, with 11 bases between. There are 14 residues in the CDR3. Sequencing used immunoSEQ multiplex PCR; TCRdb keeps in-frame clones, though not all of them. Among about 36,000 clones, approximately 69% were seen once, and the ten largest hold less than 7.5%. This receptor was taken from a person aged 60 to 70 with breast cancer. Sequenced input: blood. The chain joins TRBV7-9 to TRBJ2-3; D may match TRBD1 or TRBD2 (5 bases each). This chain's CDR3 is CASSLVGAGDTQYF. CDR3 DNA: TGTGCCAGCAGCTTAGTCGGGGCTGGGGATACGCAGTATTTT.